Reported below is one TCR beta chain. This record comes from a study of shared clonotypes between healthy human individuals. Produced via immunoSEQ multiplex PCR; TCRdb's table is partial and in-frame only. The data show about 2 million clones, just under 95% seen once. The naive CD8 subset, CD45RO-negative cells positively selected for CCR7, excluded terminally differentiated effector memory CD45RA+ cells. Germline values: CDR1 SGHRS, CDR2 YFSETQ. V lost 2 bases, J lost 6 bases, and 15 bases lay in between. The CDR3 covers 14 residues. The sequencing sample was made of naive CD8+ T cells sorted from blood. The genes are TRBV5-1 and TRBJ2-7; possibly TRBD1 for D (6 bases). The origin of this receptor is a man aged 18 to 29 in good health. The CDR3 here is CASSFRDTAIEQYF. CDR3 bases: TGCGCCAGCAGCTTCCGGGACACGGCGATCGAGCAGTACTTC.